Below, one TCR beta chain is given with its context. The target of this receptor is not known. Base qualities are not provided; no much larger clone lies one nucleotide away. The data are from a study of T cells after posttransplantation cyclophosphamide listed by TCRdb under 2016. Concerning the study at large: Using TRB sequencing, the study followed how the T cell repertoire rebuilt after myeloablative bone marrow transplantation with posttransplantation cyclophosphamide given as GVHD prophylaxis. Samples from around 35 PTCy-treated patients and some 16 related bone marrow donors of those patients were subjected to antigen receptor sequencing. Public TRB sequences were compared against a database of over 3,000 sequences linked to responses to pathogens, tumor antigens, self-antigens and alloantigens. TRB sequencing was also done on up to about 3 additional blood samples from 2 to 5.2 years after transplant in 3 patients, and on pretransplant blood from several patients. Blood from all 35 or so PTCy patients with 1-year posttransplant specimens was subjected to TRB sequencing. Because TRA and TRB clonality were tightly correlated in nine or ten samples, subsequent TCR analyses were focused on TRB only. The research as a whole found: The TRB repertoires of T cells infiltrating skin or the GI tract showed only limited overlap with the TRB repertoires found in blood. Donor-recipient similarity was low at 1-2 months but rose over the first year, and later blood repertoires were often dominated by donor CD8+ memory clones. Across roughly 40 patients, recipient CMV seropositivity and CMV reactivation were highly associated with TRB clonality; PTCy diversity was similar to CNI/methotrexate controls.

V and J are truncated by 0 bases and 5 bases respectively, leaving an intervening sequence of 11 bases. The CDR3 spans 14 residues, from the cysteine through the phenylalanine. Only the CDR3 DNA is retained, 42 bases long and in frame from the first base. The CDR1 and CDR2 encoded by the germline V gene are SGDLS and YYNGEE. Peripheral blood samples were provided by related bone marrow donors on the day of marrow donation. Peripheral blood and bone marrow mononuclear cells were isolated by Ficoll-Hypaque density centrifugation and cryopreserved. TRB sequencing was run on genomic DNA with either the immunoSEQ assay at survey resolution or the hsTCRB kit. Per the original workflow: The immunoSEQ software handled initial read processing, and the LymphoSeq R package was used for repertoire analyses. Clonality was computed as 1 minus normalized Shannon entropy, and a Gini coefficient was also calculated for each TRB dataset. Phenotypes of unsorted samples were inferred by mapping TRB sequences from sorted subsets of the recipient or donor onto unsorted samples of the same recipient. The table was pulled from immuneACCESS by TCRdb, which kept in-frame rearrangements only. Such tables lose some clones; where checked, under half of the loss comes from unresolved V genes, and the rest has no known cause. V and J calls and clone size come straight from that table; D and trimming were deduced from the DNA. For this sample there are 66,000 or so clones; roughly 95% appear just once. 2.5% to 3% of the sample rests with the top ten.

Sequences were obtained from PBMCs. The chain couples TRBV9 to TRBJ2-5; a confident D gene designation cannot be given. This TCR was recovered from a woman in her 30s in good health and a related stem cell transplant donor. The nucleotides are TGTGCCAGCAGCGTAGCTGGGCGGAAGGAGACCCAGTACTTC. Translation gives CASSVAGRKETQYF.